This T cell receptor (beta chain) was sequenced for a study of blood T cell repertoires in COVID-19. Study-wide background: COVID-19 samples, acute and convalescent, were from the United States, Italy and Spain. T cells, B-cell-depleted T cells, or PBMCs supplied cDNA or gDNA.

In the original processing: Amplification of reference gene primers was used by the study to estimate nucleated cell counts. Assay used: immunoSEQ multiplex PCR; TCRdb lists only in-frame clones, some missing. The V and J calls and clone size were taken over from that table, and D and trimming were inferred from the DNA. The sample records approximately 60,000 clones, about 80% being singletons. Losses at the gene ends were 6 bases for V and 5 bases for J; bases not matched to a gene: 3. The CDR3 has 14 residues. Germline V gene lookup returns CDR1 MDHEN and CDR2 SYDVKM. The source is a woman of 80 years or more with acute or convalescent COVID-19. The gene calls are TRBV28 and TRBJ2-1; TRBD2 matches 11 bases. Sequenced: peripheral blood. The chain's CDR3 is CASSLAGGHNEQFF. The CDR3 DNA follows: TGTGCCAGCAGCCTAGCGGGAGGACACAATGAGCAGTTCTTC.